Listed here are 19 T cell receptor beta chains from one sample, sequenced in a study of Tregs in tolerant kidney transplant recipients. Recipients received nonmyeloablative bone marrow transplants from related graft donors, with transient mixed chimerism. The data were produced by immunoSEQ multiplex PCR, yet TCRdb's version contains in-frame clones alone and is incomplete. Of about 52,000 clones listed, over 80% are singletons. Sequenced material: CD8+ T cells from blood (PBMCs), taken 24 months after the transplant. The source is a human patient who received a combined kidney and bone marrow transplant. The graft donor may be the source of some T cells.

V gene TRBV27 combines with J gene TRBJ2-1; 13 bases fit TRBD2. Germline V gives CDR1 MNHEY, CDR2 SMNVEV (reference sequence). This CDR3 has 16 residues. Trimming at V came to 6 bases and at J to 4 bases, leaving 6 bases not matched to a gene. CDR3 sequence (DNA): TGTGCCAGCAGCAAAGGGACTAGCGGGAAATACAATGAGCAGTTCTTC. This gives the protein CASSKGTSGKYNEQFF.

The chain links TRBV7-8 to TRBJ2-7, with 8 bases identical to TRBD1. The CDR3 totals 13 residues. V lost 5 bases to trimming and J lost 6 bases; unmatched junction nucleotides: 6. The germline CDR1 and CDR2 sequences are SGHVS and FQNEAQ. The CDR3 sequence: CASSTDRVAEQYF. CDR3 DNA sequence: TGTGCCAGCAGCACGGACAGGGTCGCCGAGCAGTACTTC.

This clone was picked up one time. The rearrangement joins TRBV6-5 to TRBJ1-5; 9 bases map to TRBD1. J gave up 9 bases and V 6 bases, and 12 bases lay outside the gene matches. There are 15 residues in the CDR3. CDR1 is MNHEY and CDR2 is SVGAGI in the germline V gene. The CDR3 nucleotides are TGTGCCAGCAGACCCGACAGGGGGGCATTTGGGCCCCAGCATTTT. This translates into CASRPDRGAFGPQHF.

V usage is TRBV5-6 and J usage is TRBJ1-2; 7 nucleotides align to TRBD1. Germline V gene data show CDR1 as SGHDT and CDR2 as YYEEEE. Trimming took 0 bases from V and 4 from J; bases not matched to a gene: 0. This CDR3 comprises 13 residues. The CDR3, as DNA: TGTGCCAGCAGCTTGGGGGACAGCTATGGCTACACCTTC. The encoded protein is CASSLGDSYGYTF.

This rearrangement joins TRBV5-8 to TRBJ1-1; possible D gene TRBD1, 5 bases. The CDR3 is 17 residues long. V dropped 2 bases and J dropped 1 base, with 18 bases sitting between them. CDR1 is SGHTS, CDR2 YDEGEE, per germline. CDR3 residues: CASSFAIRGVQNTEAFF. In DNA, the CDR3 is TGTGCCAGCAGCTTTGCGATCCGGGGGGTTCAGAACACTGAAGCTTTCTTT.

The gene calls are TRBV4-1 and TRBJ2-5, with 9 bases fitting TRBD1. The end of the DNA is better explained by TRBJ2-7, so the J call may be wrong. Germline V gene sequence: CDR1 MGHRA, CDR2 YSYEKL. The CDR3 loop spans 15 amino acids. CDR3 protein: CASSHRTGVTYEQYF. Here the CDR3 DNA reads TGCGCCAGCAGCCACAGGACAGGGGTGACCTACGAGCAGTACTTC.

The CDR3 region is CASSVGQGLEQYF. The CDR3, as DNA: TGTGCCAGCAGCGTAGGACAGGGGCTGGAGCAGTACTTC. J is TRBJ2-5 and V is TRBV9; 8 bases line up with TRBD1. The J segment lost 11 bases and the V segment lost 0 bases, leaving 6 bases of the junction unmatched. The CDR3 has 13 residues. Germline CDR1 and CDR2: SGDLS and YYNGEE.

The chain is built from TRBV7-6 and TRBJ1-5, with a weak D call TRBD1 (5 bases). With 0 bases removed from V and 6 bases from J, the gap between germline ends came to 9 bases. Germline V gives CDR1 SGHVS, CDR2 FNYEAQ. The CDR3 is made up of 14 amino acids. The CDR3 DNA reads TGTGCCAGCAGCTTAGCGAGGCAGGGTCAGCCCCAGCATTTT. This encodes CASSLARQGQPQHF. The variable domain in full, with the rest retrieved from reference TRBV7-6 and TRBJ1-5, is GAGVSQSPRYKVTKRGQDVALRCDPISGHVSLYWYRQALGQGPEFLTYFNYEAQQDKSGLPNDRFSAERPEGSISTLTIQRTEQRDSAMYRCASSLARQGQPQHFGDGTRLSIL.

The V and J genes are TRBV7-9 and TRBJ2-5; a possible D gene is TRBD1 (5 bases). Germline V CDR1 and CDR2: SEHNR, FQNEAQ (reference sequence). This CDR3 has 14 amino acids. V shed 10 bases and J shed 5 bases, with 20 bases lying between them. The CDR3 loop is CATLHPRVRETQYF. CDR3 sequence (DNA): TGTGCCACTCTCCACCCCAGGGTGCGGGAGACCCAGTACTTC.

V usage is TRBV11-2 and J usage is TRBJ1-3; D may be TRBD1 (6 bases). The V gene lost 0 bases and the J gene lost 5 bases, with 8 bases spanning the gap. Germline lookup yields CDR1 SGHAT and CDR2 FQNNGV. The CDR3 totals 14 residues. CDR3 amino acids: CASSLDRGRNTIYF. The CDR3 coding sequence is TGTGCCAGCAGCTTAGATAGGGGGAGAAACACCATATATTTT.

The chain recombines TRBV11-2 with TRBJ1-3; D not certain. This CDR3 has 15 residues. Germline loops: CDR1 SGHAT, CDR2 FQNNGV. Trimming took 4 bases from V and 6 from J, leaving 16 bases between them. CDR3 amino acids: CASSSSYRGKNTIYF. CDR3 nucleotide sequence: TGTGCCAGCAGCTCCTCTTATCGGGGAAAAAACACCATATATTTT.

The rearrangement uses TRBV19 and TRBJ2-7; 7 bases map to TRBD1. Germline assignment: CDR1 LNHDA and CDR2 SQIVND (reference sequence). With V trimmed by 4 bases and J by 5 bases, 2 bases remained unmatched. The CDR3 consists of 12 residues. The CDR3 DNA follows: TGTGCCAGTAGTACGACAGGGAACGAGCAGTACTTC. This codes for CASSTTGNEQYF.

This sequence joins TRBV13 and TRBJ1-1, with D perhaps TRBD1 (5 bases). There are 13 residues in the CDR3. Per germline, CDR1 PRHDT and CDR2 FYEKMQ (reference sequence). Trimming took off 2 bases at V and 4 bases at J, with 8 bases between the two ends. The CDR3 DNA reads TGTGCCAGCAGCTTACGTGGGGCCACTGAAGCTTTCTTT. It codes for CASSLRGATEAFF.

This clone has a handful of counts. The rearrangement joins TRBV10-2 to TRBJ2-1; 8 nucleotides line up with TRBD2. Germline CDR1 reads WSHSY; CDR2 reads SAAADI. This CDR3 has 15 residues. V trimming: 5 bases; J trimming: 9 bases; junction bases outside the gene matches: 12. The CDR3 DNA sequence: TGCGCCAGCAGTTCCGGGACTAGTGCAATTAGTGAGCAGTTCTTC. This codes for CASSSGTSAISEQFF.

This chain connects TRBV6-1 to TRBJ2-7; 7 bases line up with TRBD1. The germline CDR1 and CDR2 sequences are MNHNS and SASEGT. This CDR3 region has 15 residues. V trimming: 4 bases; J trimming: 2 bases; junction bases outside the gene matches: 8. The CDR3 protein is CASSGRDRGTYEQYF. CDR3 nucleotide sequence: TGTGCCAGCAGTGGCCGGGACAGAGGTACCTACGAGCAGTACTTC.

CDR3 coding DNA: TGTGCCAGCAGCAGCCCAAACTACAATGAGCAGTTCTTC. Residues: CASSSPNYNEQFF. The chain uses TRBV9 and TRBJ2-1; no firm D call. Germline loops: CDR1 SGDLS, CDR2 YYNGEE. Trimming pared 4 bases from V and 3 bases from J, leaving 8 bases between. CDR3 length: 13 amino acids.

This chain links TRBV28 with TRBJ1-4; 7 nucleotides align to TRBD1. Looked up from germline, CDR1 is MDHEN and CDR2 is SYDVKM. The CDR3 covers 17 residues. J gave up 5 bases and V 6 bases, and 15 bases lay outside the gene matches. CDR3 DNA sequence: TGTGCCAGCAGCAACATCAGGACAGGTTGGGCAAATGAAAAACTGTTTTTT. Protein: CASSNIRTGWANEKLFF.

CDR3 DNA: TGTGCCAGCAGCGACGGGACAGGCCCTCAAGAGACCCAGTACTTC. Translated, it gives CASSDGTGPQETQYF. V and J are TRBV7-6 and TRBJ2-5; TRBD1 agrees at 8 bases. The CDR3 extends over 15 amino acids. Germline V gives CDR1 SGHVS, CDR2 FNYEAQ. V lost 5 bases, J lost 2 bases, and 7 bases stayed unmatched. Based on the CDR3 plus reference TRBV7-6 and TRBJ2-5, the full variable domain is GAGVSQSPRYKVTKRGQDVALRCDPISGHVSLYWYRQALGQGPEFLTYFNYEAQQDKSGLPNDRFSAERPEGSISTLTIQRTEQRDSAMYRCASSDGTGPQETQYFGPGTRLLVL.

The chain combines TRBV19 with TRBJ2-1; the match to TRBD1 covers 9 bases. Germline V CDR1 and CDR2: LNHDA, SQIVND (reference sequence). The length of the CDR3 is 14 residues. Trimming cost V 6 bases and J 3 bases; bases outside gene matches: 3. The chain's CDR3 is CASSQTGGYNEQFF. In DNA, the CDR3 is TGTGCCAGTAGCCAGACAGGGGGCTACAATGAGCAGTTCTTC.